This T cell receptor (beta chain) comes out of a study of cytomegalovirus exposure and HLA in healthy donors. Overall study findings and caveats: Researchers catalogued 164 TCR beta chains as cytomegalovirus-associated. The study reported that TCR beta sequences accurately predicted HLA-A and HLA-B alleles in most subjects. Later analysis showed most CMV-associated TCR beta chains appearing HLA-restricted.

With respect to this clone: The antigen is not known.

Primers for the PCR totalled 60 Vbeta and 13 Jbeta. Only in-frame clones appear in the TCRdb table, and some are missing; sequencing was by immunoSEQ multiplex PCR. The top ten clones hold approximately 3.7% of a sample with about 150,000 clones, roughly 80% of them seen once. CDR1 and CDR2 (germline): MRHNA, SNTAGT. The CDR3 length is 14 residues. The V and J ends lost 4 bases and 2 bases respectively, with 8 bases between them. Nominal health characterized the donors when sampled, though unrecorded immune exposures were likely. The chain carries TRBV6-4 and TRBJ2-2, with D maybe TRBD1 (6 bases). The receptor was derived from a human donor in good health. Sequences were obtained from PBMCs. The CDR3 protein is CASSVDSNTGELFF. The CDR3 DNA reads TGTGCCAGCAGTGTGGACAGTAACACCGGGGAGCTGTTTTTT.